This T cell receptor (beta chain) was identified during a study of lymphopenia after photon versus proton radiotherapy (dated by TCRdb to about 2019). Context from the whole study: Photon and proton radiation therapy were compared by the study for their immunological effects in patients with gastrointestinal tumors who developed high-grade lymphopenia. The 15 to 25 patients in the cohort had gastrointestinal tumors, were treated with either photon or proton therapy, and subsequently developed lymphopenia. The goal of the study was to characterize the differences between the two radiation modalities in how they affect the immune system. General findings and caveats noted by the study authors: Across the cohort, an inverse correlation was found between a larger post-nadir drop in TCR diversity and overall survival time among patients who died. The survival association was assessed only in patients who died, and the authors presented better survival with proton therapy as a possibility rather than a demonstrated result. During treatment, patients who received photon therapy lost naive T cells and TCR diversity and gained effector/memory populations, whereas patients who received proton therapy remained relatively stable. After the lymphocyte count nadir, photon-treated repertoires showed oligoclonal expansion, especially of CD8+ Temra cells, which drove the drop in diversity.

V is reduced by 0 bases and J by 8 bases, leaving a spacing of 17 bases between them. The germline V gene (reference sequence) specifies SGHKS as CDR1 and YYEKEE as CDR2. Taken from cysteine to phenylalanine, the CDR3 has 15 residues. The sequence is cut down to CDR3 DNA, 45 bases in frame from base 1. This clone appeared once. Which antigen it targets is not known. Nothing much larger sits one base from this clone, and base qualities are not available. The library was produced with the immunoSEQ multiplex PCR assay. Alongside multiparametric flow cytometry, deep sequencing of rearranged TCR beta loci was used to profile the T cell repertoires. The clones in this table, taken by TCRdb from immuneACCESS, are in-frame only. Not every clone is retained; where verified, under half of the shortfall comes from an unresolved V gene, and the cause of the rest is unknown. For this sample the table gives some 28,000 clones, of which about 81% were detected only once. Of the sample, approximately 30% is held by the ten largest clones.

The chain uses TRBV5-5 and TRBJ1-2, with TRBD1 tentatively as D gene (6 bases match). Sequencing used peripheral blood, obtained from a patient treated with photon-based radiotherapy. The clonotype comes from a middle-aged man with gastric cancer. The CDR3 in this case is CASSLAAGAAGGYTF. The DNA sequence is given as TGTGCCAGCAGCTTGGCCGCAGGGGCGGCGGGGGGCTACACCTTC.